This T cell receptor beta chain was sequenced for a study of Ad26.COV2.S vaccination and SARS-CoV-2 variants. Study context: Participants got Ad26.COV2.S intramuscularly, once or twice 56 days apart.

Measured with immunoSEQ multiplex PCR; TCRdb has only the in-frame clones, and not every one. The sample yields 360,000 or so clones, 75% to 90% seen once. Findings of the study overall: Measurements of TCR breadth and depth may have given underestimates of the total T cell responses.

Germline assignment: CDR1 SQVTM and CDR2 ANQGSEA. The CDR3 extends over 14 amino acids. Trimming cost V 6 bases and J 4 bases; bases outside gene matches: 8. Treatment here: roughly 18 received Ad26.COV2.S at low or high dose, single or two shots; about 5 received placebo; per-sample allocation not given. The samples were gathered on day 63 after the first injection of vaccine or placebo. About this clone: Its antigen is currently unknown.

This specimen was peripheral blood, taken in a trial of Ad26.COV2.S vaccine versus placebo. This clonotype was sampled from a person between 18 and 65 years old who received the Ad26.COV2.S COVID-19 vaccine or a placebo. The V call is TRBV29-1, the J call TRBJ2-2, with 7 bases identical to TRBD2. The CDR3 DNA is TGCAGCGTGGGGGGGAGGGTTGGCACCGGGGAGCTGTTTTTT. This encodes CSVGGRVGTGELFF.